The rows below give T cell receptor beta chains drawn from one sample of a study of regulatory T cells in long-lasting Graves disease. Using its own MiXCR run on the multiplex PCR reads, TCRdb lists one record per CDR3 protein. The data show roughly 530,000 distinct CDR3 sequences, roughly 16% seen once. These data were also reused for a study on T cells in Graves' hyperthyroidism and ophthalmopathy.

This specimen consisted of peripheral blood mononuclear cells (PBMCs), obtained at new diagnosis, from a patient treated with antithyroid drugs. The receptors here all came from a woman aged 35-65 years with Graves disease. Both conserved end residues are part of each CDR3. The D gene is left open where the match is weak. A clone size is listed for some rows: how often the clone was seen (once, few, many), or a class if it is expanded.

D gene,V gene,clone size,CDR3 length,J gene,CDR3 protein,CDR3 DNA
-,TRBV14,-,17,TRBJ2-7,CASSQAGSRALSYEQYF,TGTGCCAGCAGCCAAGCCGGGTCAAGGGCCCTCTCCTACGAGCAGTACTTC
-,TRBV20-1,few,15,TRBJ2-6,CSASHREFGANVLTF,TGCAGTGCTAGTCATCGGGAATTTGGGGCCAACGTCCTGACTTTC
-,TRBV5-4,few,13,TRBJ1-2,CASDAGGEYGYTF,TGTGCCAGCGATGCCGGGGGGGAGTATGGCTACACCTTC
-,TRBV7-9,-,14,TRBJ1-1,CASSLEVGGIEAFF,TGTGCCAGCAGCTTAGAAGTTGGGGGGATAGAAGCTTTCTTT
-,TRBV20-1,many,15,TRBJ2-3,CSATGTPGPTDTQYF,TGCAGTGCTACCGGGACCCCGGGTCCCACAGATACGCAGTATTTT
TRBD2,TRBV9,-,13,TRBJ2-1,CASSVRSGGPQFF,TGTGCCAGCAGCGTCCGTAGCGGGGGGCCCCAGTTCTTC
-,TRBV2,few,13,TRBJ2-5,CASRGTGPGAQYF,TGTGCCAGCAGGGGCACGGGCCCAGGGGCCCAGTACTTC
-,TRBV7-8,many,17,TRBJ2-1,CASSFRGMGVSYNEQFF,TGTGCCAGCAGCTTCCGGGGCATGGGGGTGTCCTACAATGAGCAGTTCTTC
TRBD1,TRBV6-1,many,14,TRBJ1-5,CASRFDRVYQPQHF,TGTGCCAGCAGATTTGACAGGGTCTATCAGCCCCAGCATTTT
TRBD2,TRBV6-2/TRBV6-3,few,16,TRBJ2-1,CASSYSRTSGVIEQFF,TGTGCCAGCAGTTACTCGCGGACTAGCGGGGTAATTGAGCAGTTCTTC
-,TRBV6-2/TRBV6-3,many,17,TRBJ2-5,CASSLSFPDSTEETQYF,TGTGCCAGCAGCCTTTCTTTCCCGGACTCCACAGAGGAGACCCAGTACTTC
-,TRBV5-1,few,15,TRBJ1-5,CASSLSGNFNQPQHF,TGCGCCAGCAGCTTGTCAGGGAATTTCAATCAGCCCCAGCATTTT
-,TRBV7-3,many,13,TRBJ1-6,CASSPGHNSPLHF,TGTGCCAGCAGCCCAGGACATAATTCACCCCTCCACTTT
-,TRBV10-3,-,15,TRBJ1-2,CAISEGGRINAGYTF,TGTGCCATCAGTGAGGGAGGCAGAATTAACGCGGGCTACACCTTC
-,TRBV3-1,-,15,TRBJ1-4,CASSLTGKTNEKLFF,TGTGCCAGCAGCCTTACGGGGAAGACTAATGAAAAACTGTTTTTT
TRBD2,TRBV3-1,many,16,TRBJ2-1,CASSSLTSGGDNEQFF,TGTGCCAGCAGCTCATTGACTAGCGGGGGTGACAATGAGCAGTTCTTC
-,TRBV4-1,-,11,TRBJ2-1,CASSQQGEQFF,TGCGCCAGCAGCCAACAGGGTGAGCAGTTCTTC
-,TRBV15,-,13,TRBJ2-5,CATSRGGVETQYF,TGTGCCACCAGCAGAGGAGGGGTCGAGACCCAGTACTTC
TRBD2,TRBV28,-,15,TRBJ2-3,CASGGASGGTDTQYF,TGTGCCAGCGGGGGGGCTAGCGGGGGAACCGATACGCAGTATTTT
TRBD2,TRBV3-1,-,14,TRBJ2-1,CASSQVRGYNEQFF,TGTGCCAGCAGCCAAGTGCGGGGGTACAATGAGCAGTTCTTC
TRBD1,TRBV25-1,few,15,TRBJ1-2,CASSGTGQGVNGYTF,TGTGCCAGCAGTGGCACAGGACAGGGGGTCAATGGCTACACCTTC
-,TRBV5-1,-,14,TRBJ2-7,CASSFEGLTYEQYF,TGCGCCAGCAGCTTCGAGGGGCTAACCTACGAGCAGTACTTC
-,TRBV5-5,-,12,TRBJ2-1,CASSLGEGEQFF,TGTGCCAGCAGCTTGGGGGAAGGTGAGCAGTTCTTC
-,TRBV7-8,many,14,TRBJ2-5,CASSFVYTQETQYF,TGTGCCAGCAGCTTCGTCTACACTCAAGAGACCCAGTACTTC
-,TRBV10-1,many,16,TRBJ2-3,CASSEMVLGSTDTQYF,TGCGCCAGCAGTGAGATGGTTTTGGGTAGCACAGATACGCAGTATTTT
-,TRBV14,-,13,TRBJ1-2,CASSQTENYGYTF,TGTGCCAGCAGCCAGACAGAGAACTATGGCTACACCTTC
TRBD2,TRBV9,many,14,TRBJ2-3,CASSERGGTDTQYF,TGTGCCAGCAGCGAACGCGGGGGAACAGATACGCAGTATTTT
-,TRBV2,many,15,TRBJ1-4,CASRDSRQKNEKLFF,TGTGCCAGCAGGGACAGTCGACAGAAGAATGAAAAACTGTTTTTT
-,TRBV6-1,many,14,TRBJ1-2,CASSPTLGGYGYTF,TGTGCCAGCAGCCCCACCTTGGGGGGCTATGGCTACACCTTC
-,TRBV20-1,few,14,TRBJ1-5,CSAGEHGGYQPQHF,TGCAGTGCTGGAGAGCATGGGGGTTATCAGCCCCAGCATTTT
-,TRBV3-1,many,11,TRBJ1-1,CASGDSRLAFF,TGTGCCAGCGGTGACAGCCGATTGGCTTTCTTT
TRBD1,TRBV5-6,many,17,TRBJ2-1,CASSFTSGTGGINEQFF,TGTGCCAGCAGCTTTACTTCCGGGACAGGGGGCATCAATGAGCAGTTCTTC
-,TRBV27,many,14,TRBJ2-7,CASSERQSSYEQYF,TGTGCCAGCAGTGAAAGACAGAGCTCCTACGAGCAGTACTTC
-,TRBV6-9,-,14,TRBJ1-5,CASGLRAENQPQHF,TGTGCCAGCGGTTTAAGGGCCGAAAATCAGCCCCAGCATTTT
-,TRBV19,-,14,TRBJ1-1,CASNRGGGSTEAFF,TGTGCCAGTAATCGAGGAGGGGGGAGCACTGAAGCTTTCTTT
-,TRBV5-5,-,15,TRBJ1-4,CASSLFRDRNEKLFF,TGTGCCAGCAGCTTATTTAGGGACCGAAATGAAAAACTGTTTTTT
TRBD1,TRBV19,-,13,TRBJ1-2,CASRRTGAHGYTF,TGTGCCAGTAGACGGACAGGGGCACATGGCTACACCTTC
-,TRBV6-4,-,15,TRBJ1-1,CASSDWSRGGTEAFF,TGTGCCAGCAGTGACTGGAGCAGGGGTGGCACTGAAGCTTTCTTT
-,TRBV15,few,16,TRBJ2-1,CATSRERPGWYNEQFF,TGTGCCACCAGCAGAGAGCGCCCGGGGTGGTACAATGAGCAGTTCTTC
TRBD1,TRBV5-5,many,15,TRBJ1-1,CASSPGTGGWTEAFF,TGTGCCAGCAGCCCCGGGACAGGGGGTTGGACTGAAGCTTTCTTT
-,TRBV7-8,many,15,TRBJ2-7,CASSPRGGYSYEQYF,TGTGCCAGCAGCCCTAGAGGAGGGTACTCCTACGAGCAGTACTTC
TRBD2,TRBV11-2,many,15,TRBJ2-1,CASSLDGGANNEQFF,TGTGCCAGCAGCTTAGACGGGGGGGCCAACAATGAGCAGTTCTTC
-,TRBV2,-,14,TRBJ2-5,CASRRGRSQETQYF,TGTGCCAGCAGACGAGGACGGTCCCAAGAGACCCAGTACTTC
TRBD1,TRBV28,few,16,TRBJ2-5,CASSYIPGGSGETQYF,TGTGCCAGCAGTTATATCCCAGGGGGCTCGGGAGAGACCCAGTACTTC
-,TRBV7-9,few,14,TRBJ1-2,CASSLGASGDGYTF,TGTGCCAGCAGCTTAGGTGCCAGCGGGGATGGCTACACCTTC
-,TRBV12-3/TRBV12-4,-,14,TRBJ1-5,CASSFMTENQPQHF,TGTGCCAGCAGTTTTATGACGGAGAATCAGCCCCAGCATTTT
TRBD1,TRBV5-5,few,16,TRBJ2-1,CASSTQQGARTNEQFF,TGTGCCAGCAGCACCCAACAGGGGGCGCGTACGAATGAGCAGTTCTTC
-,TRBV7-9,many,12,TRBJ2-5,CASKNGPETQYF,TGTGCCAGCAAAAACGGGCCAGAGACCCAGTACTTC
-,TRBV2,few,14,TRBJ1-4,CASSEVTGFEKLFF,TGTGCCAGCAGTGAGGTCACAGGGTTCGAAAAACTGTTTTTT
-,TRBV19,few,14,TRBJ1-1,CASSANRENTEAFF,TGTGCCAGTAGTGCCAACCGGGAGAACACTGAAGCTTTCTTT
-,TRBV5-6,-,13,TRBJ1-1,CASSLRDSPRAFF,TGTGCCAGCAGCTTACGGGACTCCCCAAGGGCTTTCTTT
TRBD2,TRBV5-5,-,16,TRBJ2-3,CASSLSRTSFTDTQYF,TGTGCCAGCAGCTTGAGTCGGACTAGCTTCACAGATACGCAGTATTTT
-,TRBV12-3/TRBV12-4,many,12,TRBJ1-6,CASSLGNSPLHF,TGTGCCAGCAGCTTAGGGAATTCACCCCTCCACTTT
TRBD2,TRBV3-1,once,19,TRBJ2-6,CASSQLGGTSGVGANVLTF,TGTGCCAGCAGCCAACTCGGAGGGACTAGCGGGGTTGGGGCCAACGTCCTGACTTTC
TRBD1,TRBV19,-,15,TRBJ1-6,CASRFWTGVVSPLHF,TGTGCCAGTAGGTTCTGGACAGGGGTGGTATCACCCCTCCACTTT
-,TRBV19,few,14,TRBJ1-1,CASSIPGDNTEAFF,TGTGCCAGTAGTATACCAGGAGATAACACTGAAGCTTTCTTT
-,TRBV6-2/TRBV6-3,many,14,TRBJ2-1,CASSEDNPYNEQFF,TGTGCCAGCAGTGAAGACAACCCCTACAATGAGCAGTTCTTC
TRBD1,TRBV27,few,14,TRBJ2-7,CASSDQGDPGVQYF,TGTGCCAGCAGTGATCAGGGGGACCCAGGGGTGCAGTACTTC
-,TRBV27,few,17,TRBJ1-2,CASSFVGQRNFPYGYTF,TGTGCCAGCAGTTTTGTAGGACAGCGCAACTTTCCCTATGGCTACACCTTC